This TCR beta chain was sequenced during a study of identical twins. This clonotype was counted a few times. Its antigen is as yet unknown. Study-level points and caveats: Models underestimated TCR alpha sharing (out-of-frame) in monozygotic twins. Researchers reported weaker excess twin sharing in beta out-of-frame sequences.

Template switching introduced a universal primer site, and the cDNA bore unique molecular identifiers. TCRdb itself ran the 5' RACE reads through MiXCR, one entry per CDR3 protein. The table includes 250,000 to 350,000 distinct CDR3 sequences, nearly 9.5% detected once. Germline V gene lookup returns CDR1 SGHVS and CDR2 FNYEAQ. The CDR3 consists of 15 residues. Trimming removed 5 bases from V and 2 bases from J; junction bases left unmatched: 8. The data also belong to a second study, concerning yellow fever vaccine responses in identical twins.

The chain is built from TRBV7-6 and TRBJ2-7, with 8 bases matching TRBD1. The receptor was derived from a woman aged 18-29 years in good health. Sequenced material: CD8+ T cells sorted from blood. The DNA for the CDR3 is TGTGCCAGCAGCCGCGACAGGGGAAAGGCCTACGAGCAGTACTTC. It codes for CASSRDRGKAYEQYF.